This TCR beta chain was retrieved from a study of OX40 agonist ivuxolimab in advanced cancers. As for this clone: The antigen is unknown.

Libraries were prepared by immunoSEQ multiplex PCR; TCRdb keeps only in-frame clonotypes and omits some of them. The repertoire holds roughly 61,000 clones, with roughly 85% as singletons. Exclusion applied to patients with autoimmune disease history or systemic immunosuppression. The study's findings and limits: Specificity for antigen went undetermined in the expanded peripheral T cells.

The sequence derives from an adult with an advanced solid tumor such as melanoma, head and neck, liver or kidney cancer. The specimen was CD4+ or CD8+ T cells sorted from blood, collected in a trial of the OX40 agonist ivuxolimab.

The CDR3 DNA is TGTGCCAGCGCGCTCGGAGGGGTTGGGGGCAATGAGCAGTTCTTC. Its protein is CASALGGVGGNEQFF. The J gene is TRBJ2-1, the V gene TRBV18, with D maybe TRBD2 (6 bases). The CDR3 is 15 amino acids. The germline CDR1 and CDR2 sequences are KGHSH and LQKENI. Trimming cost V 8 bases and J 6 bases, with 20 bases left between them.